The rows below give T cell receptor beta chains drawn from one sample of a study of T-cell memory formation after mild COVID-19. TCRdb re-analysed the 5' RACE reads in MiXCR, keeping a single row per CDR3 protein. This sample yields about 250,000 distinct CDR3 sequences, of which 15% to 17% are seen a single time; around 2.2% belongs to the top ten. Sequencing input: PBMCs or a T cell subset sorted from them (not recorded which). Receptors originate from an adult woman who had mild COVID-19 (a few samples of this study predate the infection). Cell type and time point are not known. CDR3s include the opening cysteine and the closing phenylalanine or tryptophan. Fields, in order: J gene, D gene, clone size, V gene, CDR3 DNA, CDR3 protein. The D gene is left open where the match is weak. Where a row states a size, it is once, few, many or the class of an expanded clone; other rows omit it.

TRBJ2-7,-,many,TRBV4-2,TGTGCCAGCAGCCAAGGGGCTCAAGGCGAGCAGTACTTC,CASSQGAQGEQYF
TRBJ1-2,-,-,TRBV7-9,TGTGCCAGCAGCTCCCCACGGACCCTGAACTATGGCTACACCTTC,CASSSPRTLNYGYTF
TRBJ1-2,TRBD1,many,TRBV25-1,TGTGCCAGCAGTGCCACAGGGGGCCGGCATGGCTACACCTTC,CASSATGGRHGYTF
TRBJ1-2,TRBD1,-,TRBV11-2,TGTGCCAGCAGCTTCAGACGGGACAGCCTGTCCGGTGGCTACACCTTC,CASSFRRDSLSGGYTF
TRBJ2-2,-,few,TRBV3-1,TGTGCCAGCAGCCTCTTGGGGCAAAACACCGGGGAGCTGTTTTTT,CASSLLGQNTGELFF
TRBJ1-6,-,many,TRBV20-1,TGCAGTGCTAGAGTGGGATTGGCCGGCTCTTCGGGTAATTCACCCCTCCACTTT,CSARVGLAGSSGNSPLHF
TRBJ2-7,-,many,TRBV6-2/TRBV6-3,TGTGCCAGCAGTTACTTGGAAGGACTATCCTATACGAGGCAGTACTTC,CASSYLEGLSYTRQYF
TRBJ2-1,-,-,TRBV12-3/TRBV12-4,TGTGCCAGCAGTTTGGACTCGTGGCATGAGCAGTTCTTC,CASSLDSWHEQFF
TRBJ1-5,-,-,TRBV7-8,TGTGCCAGCAGTTCACAGTGGGGCCAGCCCCAGCATTTT,CASSSQWGQPQHF
TRBJ2-4,-,-,TRBV24-1,TGTGCCACCAGTGCTCCGGGGACGGGCTTCAAAAACATTCAGTACTTC,CATSAPGTGFKNIQYF
TRBJ2-7,-,-,TRBV11-2,TGTGCCAGCAGGTCTTTGGGTATGATAGGGACTGGCACCTACGAGCAGTACTTC,CASRSLGMIGTGTYEQYF
TRBJ1-6,-,few,TRBV5-1,TGCGCCAGCAGCCACGGGACGGAACCAAATTCACCCCTCCACTTT,CASSHGTEPNSPLHF
TRBJ1-6,-,few,TRBV5-6,TGTGCCAGCACGGACACTCCCCATTCACCCCTCCACTTT,CASTDTPHSPLHF
TRBJ2-4,TRBD2,few,TRBV6-6,TGTGCCACCCGGGGGACTAGCGGAGGAAACATTCAGTACTTC,CATRGTSGGNIQYF
TRBJ2-1,TRBD2,-,TRBV10-3,TGTGCCATCAGTGAGGGCGGGAGGGCCGACAATGAGCAGTTCTTC,CAISEGGRADNEQFF
TRBJ2-1,-,-,TRBV11-3,TGTGCCAGCAGCTTCATGAGGGGGGGCTTGGATGAGCAGTTCTTC,CASSFMRGGLDEQFF
TRBJ2-5,TRBD2,-,TRBV28,TGTGCCAGCAGTTTACTCACAAGCGGGAGATCTCGGGAGACCCAGTACTTC,CASSLLTSGRSRETQYF
TRBJ2-6,-,-,TRBV2,TGTGCCTGGTACTGGACAGATTCCTCTGGGGCCAACGTCCTGACTTTC,CAWYWTDSSGANVLTF
TRBJ2-2,-,-,TRBV19,TGTGCCAGTAGTTGGTACACCGGGGAGCTGTTTTTT,CASSWYTGELFF
TRBJ2-3,-,-,TRBV24-1,TGTGCCACCAGTGATTTTTCAGATACGCAGTATTTT,CATSDFSDTQYF
TRBJ2-3,-,-,TRBV7-2,TGTGCCAGCGGGGAAGGACTCTCAAGCACAGATACGCAGTATTTT,CASGEGLSSTDTQYF
TRBJ2-5,TRBD1,few,TRBV6-5,TGTGCCAGCAGTTACTTGGGACAGGGAAAAGAGACCCAGTACTTC,CASSYLGQGKETQYF
TRBJ2-3,TRBD2,many,TRBV7-2,TGTGCCAGCAGCCCACCCCCTGGGCTAGCGGGGATGGATACGCAGTATTTT,CASSPPPGLAGMDTQYF
TRBJ1-5,-,-,TRBV24-1,TGTGCCACCAGTGATTCTGGAGGGAGCAATCAGCCCCAGCATTTT,CATSDSGGSNQPQHF
TRBJ2-3,-,many,TRBV7-7,TGTGCTAGCAGCCGCAGGCCCTTTAGCACAGATACGCAGTATTTT,CASSRRPFSTDTQYF
TRBJ1-5,TRBD1,many,TRBV7-9,TGTGCCAGCAGCCCAGGCCAGGGGGCCGGCAATCAGCCCCAGCATTTT,CASSPGQGAGNQPQHF
TRBJ2-5,-,-,TRBV28,TGTGCCACCAGAGGAGGAATTCCGCAAGAGACCCAGTACTTC,CATRGGIPQETQYF
TRBJ2-7,-,many,TRBV6-6,TGTGCCAGCAGTTACCTCGCCCTGGGGCGCGCCTACGAGCAGTACTTC,CASSYLALGRAYEQYF
TRBJ2-7,-,few,TRBV4-2,TGTGCCAGCAGCCAAGATTATGGATGGGAGCAGTACTTC,CASSQDYGWEQYF
TRBJ1-1,TRBD1,-,TRBV15,TGTGCCACCAGCGGCGGGACAGGGAACACTGAAGCTTTCTTT,CATSGGTGNTEAFF
TRBJ2-6,-,few,TRBV7-3,TGTGCCAGCAGCCCTAAAGCCAGGGTCACCCCTGGGGCCAACGTCCTGACTTTC,CASSPKARVTPGANVLTF
TRBJ1-2,TRBD1,-,TRBV4-3,TGCGCCAGCAGCCAAGTAGTTGGGGACAGGGGGCGATTCTATGGCTACACCTTC,CASSQVVGDRGRFYGYTF
TRBJ1-2,TRBD1,few,TRBV2,TGTGCCAGCAGTGGACTCGGACAGGGGGCCGGCTACACCTTC,CASSGLGQGAGYTF
TRBJ2-1,TRBD2,-,TRBV7-9,TGTGCCAGCAGCCGCTCAGTAGCGGGGGGGAATAACTCCTACAATGAGCAGTTCTTC,CASSRSVAGGNNSYNEQFF
TRBJ2-2,-,-,TRBV7-3,TGTGCCAGCAGCTTACTGGATAACACCGGGGAGCTGTTTTTT,CASSLLDNTGELFF
TRBJ2-2,-,-,TRBV7-8,TGTGCCAGCAGCTTAAAGGGAGCCGGGGAGCTGTTTTTT,CASSLKGAGELFF
TRBJ1-2,TRBD1,few,TRBV7-9,TGTGCCAGCAGCACGGACAGGGTGTATGGCTACACCTTC,CASSTDRVYGYTF
TRBJ1-2,-,-,TRBV6-5,TGTGCCAGCAGTTACGGACGCCGCGACTATGGCTACACCTTC,CASSYGRRDYGYTF
TRBJ2-1,-,-,TRBV12-3/TRBV12-4,TGTGCCAGCAGCCGACCCCAGGGAACTGAGCAGTTCTTC,CASSRPQGTEQFF